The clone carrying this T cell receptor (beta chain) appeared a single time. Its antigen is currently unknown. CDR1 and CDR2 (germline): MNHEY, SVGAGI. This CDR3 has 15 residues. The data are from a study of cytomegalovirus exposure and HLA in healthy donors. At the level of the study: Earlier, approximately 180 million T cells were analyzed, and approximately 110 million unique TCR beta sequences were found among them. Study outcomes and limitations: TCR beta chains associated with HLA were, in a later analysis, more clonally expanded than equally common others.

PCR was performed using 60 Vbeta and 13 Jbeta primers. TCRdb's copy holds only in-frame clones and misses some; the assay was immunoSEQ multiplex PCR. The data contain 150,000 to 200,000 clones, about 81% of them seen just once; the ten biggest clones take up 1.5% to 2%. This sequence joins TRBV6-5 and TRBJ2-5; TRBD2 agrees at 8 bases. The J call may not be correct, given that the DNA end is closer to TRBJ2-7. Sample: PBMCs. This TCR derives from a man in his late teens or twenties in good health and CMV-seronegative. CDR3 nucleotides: TGTGCCAGCAGTTGGAAGGATCCGGGGGGGGACGAGCAGTACTTC. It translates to CASSWKDPGGDEQYF.